This entry lists 23 T cell receptor beta chains sequenced from one sample in a study of blood T cells in healthy people across ages. Using a J-beta primer mix together with a sample-barcoded 5' primer, a second PCR was run for roughly 7 to 11 cycles. TCRdb independently ran MiXCR on the 5' RACE reads; one entry per CDR3 protein. The sample yields 1.5 million or so distinct CDR3 sequences, roughly 45% seen once. Specimen: blood. The receptors were gathered from a woman aged 18-29 years in good health.

A few counts support this clonotype. V gene TRBV12-5 combines with J gene TRBJ2-3, with D unclear. V lost 1 base and J lost 4, with 9 bases in between. This CDR3 spans 14 amino acids. The germline CDR1 and CDR2 sequences are LGHNT and FRNRAP. The CDR3 sequence is CASGLDHTSDTQYF. The CDR3 DNA is TGTGCTAGTGGTTTGGACCATACCTCAGATACGCAGTATTTT.

The chain carries TRBV11-2 and TRBJ2-1, with D perhaps matching TRBD1 (5 bases). The germline gives CDR1 SGHAT, CDR2 FQNNGV. The CDR3 totals 13 residues. V was cut by 5 bases and J by 7 bases, with 12 bases left in between. In DNA, the CDR3 is TGTGCCAGCAGCCTCGACAGATTAAATGAGCAGTTCTTC. This encodes CASSLDRLNEQFF.

This clonotype turned up a few times. Here the CDR3 reads CASNEENSYEQYF. In nucleotides, the CDR3 is TGCGCCAGCAACGAAGAGAACTCCTACGAGCAGTACTTC. The chain joins TRBV5-1 to TRBJ2-7; unclear D gene. The CDR3 has 13 residues. With 6 bases removed from V and 0 bases from J, the gap between germline ends came to 10 bases. Germline V lookup: CDR1 SGHRS, CDR2 YFSETQ.

This CDR3 is CATSRDNRLANYEQYF. As DNA, the CDR3 is TGTGCCACCAGCAGAGATAACAGATTAGCAAACTACGAGCAGTACTTC. The chain couples TRBV15 to TRBJ2-7, with D unclear. Trimming removed 0 bases from V and 3 bases from J, with 15 bases in between. The CDR3 totals 16 residues. Per germline, CDR1 LNHNV and CDR2 YYDKDF (reference sequence).

This clonotype was found a few times. The V call is TRBV6-6, the J call TRBJ2-7, with D perhaps TRBD1 or TRBD2 (5 bases each). This CDR3 is built from 13 residues. With 8 bases removed from V and 0 bases from J, the gap between germline ends came to 11 bases. Germline loops: CDR1 MNHNY, CDR2 SVGAGI (reference sequence). For the CDR3, the DNA is TGTGCCAGCTCCGGGACCTTCTCCTACGAGCAGTACTTC. Its translation is CASSGTFSYEQYF.

In regard to this clonotype: The germline gene is not matched at one end of the junction; a read error may be the cause. The genes are TRBV7-2 and TRBJ2-2, with 9 bases lining up with TRBD1. The germline V gene has CDR1 SGHTA and CDR2 FQGNSA. The CDR3 sequence is 16 residues long. The CDR3 DNA reads TGTGCCAGCAGCCTCTGGGGGGACAGGGCCACCGGGGAACTGTTTTTT. It yields the protein CASSLWGDRATGELFF.

This chain connects TRBV12-3 or TRBV12-4 to TRBJ2-5; D unresolved. This CDR3 region has 15 residues. Deletions cut 6 bases from V and 11 bases from J, with 25 bases between. DNA for the CDR3: TGTGCCAGCAGCCACCTCGACCTTACCTACAATGAGCAGTACTTC. This translates into CASSHLDLTYNEQYF.

This clonotype was seen more than once but under ten times. The genes are TRBV28 and TRBJ1-2, with 7 bases lining up with TRBD1. Germline V gene sequence: CDR1 MDHEN, CDR2 SYDVKM. The V segment lost 2 bases and the J segment 3 bases; nucleotides outside the gene matches: 12. This CDR3 is built from 17 residues. The CDR3, as DNA: TGTGCCAGCAGTTTACCTCAGGGGGGGAGCAAGGACTATGGCTACACCTTC. It codes for CASSLPQGGSKDYGYTF.

This clonotype was picked up a small number of times. V and J are TRBV20-1 and TRBJ2-1, with 14 positions matching TRBD2. Trimming at V came to 0 bases and at J to 9 bases, leaving 10 bases not matched to a gene. Looked up from germline, CDR1 is DFQATT and CDR2 is SNEGSKA (reference sequence). This CDR3 has 17 residues. This CDR3 is CSARDFVTSGGASEQFF. CDR3 nucleotides: TGCAGTGCTAGAGATTTCGTGACTAGCGGGGGGGCATCTGAGCAGTTCTTC.

This clonotype occurred a few times. V is TRBV7-2 and J is TRBJ2-1; 12 bases agree with TRBD2. CDR1 and CDR2 from the germline V gene are SGHTA and FQGNSA. CDR3 length equals 15 residues. Germline trimming cut 4 bases from V and 9 bases from J; bases unmatched to any gene: 7. The DNA for the CDR3 is TGTGCCAGCAGCTCTAGGACTAGCGGGATGGTTGAGCAGTTCTTC. Its translation: CASSSRTSGMVEQFF.

The chain recombines TRBV28 with TRBJ1-5; 10 nucleotides match TRBD1. V was pared by 6 bases and J by 7 bases, with 9 bases of the junction left unmatched. The CDR3 has 15 amino acids. Germline CDR1 reads MDHEN; CDR2 reads SYDVKM. This CDR3 reads CASSSGTGASQPQHF. The CDR3 DNA sequence: TGTGCCAGCAGCTCCGGGACAGGGGCATCCCAGCCCCAGCATTTT.

This clonotype was recorded a few times. V gene TRBV28 combines with J gene TRBJ1-6; no clear D. The germline V gene encodes CDR1 MDHEN and CDR2 SYDVKM. The CDR3 loop spans 14 amino acids. V was shortened by 7 bases and J by 7 bases, with 14 bases between the two germline ends. Written as DNA, the CDR3 is TGTGCCAGCATCACAATGGCGGGGAATTCACCCCTCCACTTT. This codes for CASITMAGNSPLHF.

The chain uses TRBV29-1 and TRBJ2-7; D possibly corresponds to TRBD1 (5 bases). CDR3 length: 13 residues. The germline V gene has CDR1 SQVTM and CDR2 ANQGSEA. Trimming took off 8 bases at V and 7 bases at J, with 21 bases between the two ends. CDR3 protein: CSMGLGLYNEQYF. The CDR3 nucleotides read TGCAGCATGGGGCTTGGGCTCTACAATGAGCAGTACTTC.

This chain links TRBV6-6 with TRBJ2-5, with D possibly called TRBD1 or TRBD2 (7 bases each). The J call could be wrong; TRBJ2-1 is a better fit for the DNA end. Per the germline V gene, CDR1 is MNHNY and CDR2 is SVGAGI (reference sequence). The CDR3 has 16 amino acids. In nucleotides, the CDR3 is TGTGCCAGCAGTTACCAGGGGGGGAGAAACCAAGAGACCCAGTTCTTC. Encoded protein: CASSYQGGRNQETQFF.

This clonotype was observed a handful of times. The chain recombines TRBV11-3 with TRBJ2-3; no definite D call. V lost 0 bases and J lost 9, with 13 bases in between. The CDR3 runs 14 residues. Germline CDR1 reads SGHNT; CDR2 reads YENEEA. CDR3 DNA: TGTGCCAGCAGCTTAGATCAAGGGCAGAGAACGCAGTATTTT. It specifies CASSLDQGQRTQYF.

This clonotype was seen a single time. This chain uses TRBV5-1 with TRBJ2-2; D might be TRBD1 (6 bases). Germline values: CDR1 SGHRS, CDR2 YFSETQ. CDR3 length equals 14 residues. Trimming took off 3 bases at V and 4 bases at J, with 10 bases between the two ends. The DNA for the CDR3 is TGCGCCAGCAGCTGGTCACAGGGCACCGGGGAGCTGTTTTTT. It codes for CASSWSQGTGELFF.

The V and J genes are TRBV25-1 and TRBJ1-2; the D is unclear. V lost 0 bases, J lost 7 bases, and 6 bases lay in between. Germline V CDR1 and CDR2: MGHDK, SYGVNS. The CDR3 totals 12 residues. CDR3 protein: CASSEYGGGYTF. The CDR3 DNA reads TGTGCCAGCAGTGAATACGGAGGTGGCTACACCTTC.

CDR3 DNA sequence: TGTGCCTGGAGTGGCATAAGGGGAAGCACTGAAGCTTTCTTT. It encodes CAWSGIRGSTEAFF. The V gene is TRBV30, the J gene TRBJ1-1, with D perhaps TRBD1 (5 bases). The germline V gene encodes CDR1 GTSNPN and CDR2 SVGIG (reference sequence). This CDR3 comprises 14 residues. Between the trimmed V and J ends, which lost 1 base and 4 bases, there was a span of 13 bases.

This clonotype was counted a few times. The rearrangement links TRBV4-2 to TRBJ1-4, with D uncertain. The CDR3 consists of 17 residues. Germline CDR1 and CDR2: LGHNA and YNFKEQ. The V and J ends lost 4 bases and 0 bases respectively, with 15 bases between them. The CDR3 DNA sequence: TGTGCCAGCAGCCCTCGAGCGGTTCCGGCAACTAATGAAAAACTGTTTTTT. The encoded protein is CASSPRAVPATNEKLFF.

This sequence joins TRBV10-1 and TRBJ2-1; D remains unclear. V lost 0 bases and J lost 8, with 8 bases in between. Germline CDR1 and CDR2: WNHNN and SYGVQD (reference sequence). CDR3 size: 13 residues. CDR3 sequence (DNA): TGCGCCAGCAGTGAGTCGGCTATGGATGAGCAGTTCTTC. Translated, it gives CASSESAMDEQFF.

This clonotype was seen only a few times. The chain recombines TRBV4-1 with TRBJ2-1; D could derive from TRBD1 or TRBD2 (6 bases each). The CDR3 extends over 14 amino acids. Germline V lookup: CDR1 MGHRA, CDR2 YSYEKL. The V end lost 8 bases, the J end lost 7 bases, and 18 bases lay between the germline ends. The CDR3 reads CASRSRRGANEQFF. The CDR3, as DNA: TGCGCCAGCCGCTCACGGAGGGGGGCGAATGAGCAGTTCTTC.

The gene calls are TRBV5-1 and TRBJ2-3, with unresolved D. The CDR3 consists of 16 residues. Looked up from germline, CDR1 is SGHRS and CDR2 is YFSETQ. The V gene lost 0 bases and the J gene lost 0 bases, with 11 bases spanning the gap. The chain's CDR3 is CASSLEPGPSTDTQYF. The CDR3 DNA sequence: TGCGCCAGCAGCTTGGAGCCGGGCCCTAGCACAGATACGCAGTATTTT.

V and J are TRBV13 and TRBJ2-5; 9 bases line up with TRBD2. Germline V lookup: CDR1 PRHDT, CDR2 FYEKMQ (reference sequence). V trimming: 4 bases; J trimming: 4 bases; junction bases outside the gene matches: 7. The CDR3 loop spans 15 amino acids. CDR3 region: CASSSGLALGETQYF. The CDR3 DNA follows: TGTGCCAGCAGCTCTGGACTAGCGTTGGGAGAGACCCAGTACTTC.